This T cell receptor beta chain was captured by sequencing in a study of blood T cell repertoires in COVID-19. Study-level information: Researchers got acute and convalescent COVID-19 samples from the United States, Italy and Spain.

This clone is a singleton in its sample. The age range of participants was 18 to 89 years, with residence in about two dozen US areas. Recovery among Cohort 3 donors was established by two negative PCRs, clearance, or symptom resolution. Using immunoSEQ multiplex PCR, the repertoire was profiled, and TCRdb retains in-frame clones only, with some absent. This table has some 370,000 clones, less than 90% appearing once. This clonotype originated in a woman between 45 and 60 years old who had recovered from COVID-19. The sequenced material came from PBMCs or T cells enriched from blood (not recorded which).

CDR3 sequence (DNA): TGTGCCAGCAGCTCCTACGGTTACGAGCAGTACTTC. Protein sequence: CASSSYGYEQYF. V and J are TRBV13 and TRBJ2-7; D gene ambiguous. The CDR3 consists of 12 residues. With 4 bases removed from V and 4 bases from J, the gap between germline ends came to 8 bases. Germline V gene data show CDR1 as PRHDT and CDR2 as FYEKMQ (reference sequence).